This entry lists 28 T cell receptor beta chains sequenced from one sample in a study of CD8 T cells in ankylosing spondylitis. For these receptors, no antigen is known. Each CDR3 protein is one row after TCRdb ran MiXCR on the 5' RACE reads. The sample holds 700,000 to 850,000 distinct CDR3 sequences, roughly 12% seen once. Study observations and caveats: A TCR beta motif of under ten highly homologous variants appeared characteristic of ankylosing spondylitis blood.

The specimen sequenced was blood, either unsorted or a sorted T cell fraction (not recorded which). The receptor set was obtained from a male donor with ankylosing spondylitis.

This clonotype was recorded a few times. The rearrangement uses TRBV27 and TRBJ2-7, with 11 bases lining up with TRBD2. With 2 bases clipped from V and 5 bases from J, the junction kept 11 bases outside the gene matches. Germline V gene data show CDR1 as MNHEY and CDR2 as SMNVEV (reference sequence). This CDR3 spans 17 amino acids. CDR3 loop: CASSLLHTPGLADEQYF. CDR3 nucleotide sequence: TGTGCCAGCAGTTTACTGCATACTCCGGGACTAGCGGACGAGCAGTACTTC.

This clonotype was counted only a few times. The chain recombines TRBV3-1 with TRBJ1-1; D not resolved. The CDR3 totals 14 residues. Trimming cost V 2 bases and J 1 base, with 8 bases left between them. CDR1 LGHDT and CDR2 YNNKEL come from the germline V gene (reference sequence). CDR3 amino acids: CASSQRLQNTEAFF. Written as DNA, the CDR3 is TGTGCCAGCAGCCAACGACTCCAGAACACTGAAGCTTTCTTT.

The chain combines TRBV6-5 with TRBJ2-3; D ambiguous. V lost 1 base and J lost 0, with 8 bases in between. CDR3 length equals 15 residues. Germline loops: CDR1 MNHEY, CDR2 SVGAGI. In DNA, the CDR3 is TGTGCCAGCAGTTACTATGGCAGAAGCACAGATACGCAGTATTTT. Its protein is CASSYYGRSTDTQYF.

This clonotype was observed many times. This chain's CDR3 is CASSEGLAFRYF. The DNA of the CDR3 is TGTGCCAGCAGTGAGGGACTAGCTTTCCGGTACTTC. The genes are TRBV2 and TRBJ2-7, with TRBD2 matching over 9 bases. Germline values: CDR1 SNHLY, CDR2 FYNNEI. This CDR3 has 12 amino acids. V shed 3 bases and J 12 bases; nucleotides not matched to a gene: 6.

This clonotype was counted ten times or more. The chain uses TRBV6-5 and TRBJ2-5; D remains unclear. Germline CDR1 reads MNHEY; CDR2 reads SVGAGI. The V end lost 1 base, the J end lost 5 bases, and 8 bases lay between the germline ends. This CDR3 has 13 residues. Here the CDR3 reads CASSYWKGETQYF. The DNA of the CDR3 is TGTGCCAGCAGTTACTGGAAAGGGGAGACCCAGTACTTC.

The V call is TRBV20-1, the J call TRBJ1-5, with TRBD1 matching over 9 bases. J was trimmed by 5 bases and V by 4 bases; bases with no gene match: 12. Germline V gene lookup returns CDR1 DFQATT and CDR2 SNEGSKA (reference sequence). CDR3 length: 16 amino acids. The CDR3 DNA follows: TGCAGTGCTAAGGTCCACCGGGACAGGGATGATCAGCCCCAGCATTTT. Translation: CSAKVHRDRDDQPQHF.

This clonotype occurred a few times. The V gene is TRBV29-1, the J gene TRBJ2-3, with D possibly matching TRBD2 (6 bases). Germline V lookup: CDR1 SQVTM, CDR2 ANQGSEA. The CDR3 is 14 amino acids. Trimming took off 4 bases at V and 0 bases at J, with 11 bases between the two ends. The CDR3 loop reads CSVGVGTSTDTQYF. CDR3 in DNA: TGCAGCGTTGGGGTCGGGACTAGCACAGATACGCAGTATTTT.

This clonotype was seen repeatedly, ten times or more. The V and J genes are TRBV12-3 or TRBV12-4 and TRBJ2-2; TRBD1 is a possible D gene (5 bases). V shed 6 bases and J shed 5 bases, with 13 bases lying between them. The CDR3 is made up of 14 amino acids. CDR3 DNA sequence: TGTGCCAGCAGCAGGGTCCGTGGGACCGGGGAGCTGTTTTTT. Protein: CASSRVRGTGELFF.

The CDR3 nucleotides read TGTGCCAGCAGCCCTCGGGGAGCGGGCTACAATGAGCAGTTCTTC. Translation gives CASSPRGAGYNEQFF. The rearrangement joins TRBV9 to TRBJ2-1, with D possibly being TRBD2 (6 bases). Germline CDR1 reads SGDLS; CDR2 reads YYNGEE. Trimming pared 4 bases from V and 3 bases from J, leaving 14 bases between. The CDR3 totals 15 residues.

This clonotype was seen a few times. The chain couples TRBV11-1 to TRBJ2-3; possible D gene TRBD2, 6 bases. The CDR3 is made up of 15 amino acids. Germline V gene data show CDR1 as SGHAT and CDR2 as FQDESV (reference sequence). Between the trimmed V and J ends, which lost 4 bases and 0 bases, there was a span of 11 bases. DNA for the CDR3: TGTGCCAGCAGCTCTAGAGGAGGGAGCACAGATACGCAGTATTTT. Translating gives CASSSRGGSTDTQYF. Full variable domain (rest looked up from reference TRBV11-1 and TRBJ2-3): EAEVAQSPRYKITEKSQAVAFWCDPISGHATLYWYRQILGQGPELLVQFQDESVVDDSQLPKDRFSAERLKGVDSTLKIQPAELGDSAMYLCASSSRGGSTDTQYFGPGTRLTVL.

The V and J genes are TRBV20-1 and TRBJ2-1; D may be TRBD2 (5 bases). Germline loops: CDR1 DFQATT, CDR2 SNEGSKA (reference sequence). The CDR3 extends over 13 amino acids. Trimming removed 1 base from V and 7 bases from J, with 11 bases in between. CDR3 sequence reads: CSARAASLNEQFF. CDR3 sequence (DNA): TGCAGTGCTAGAGCGGCTAGCTTGAATGAGCAGTTCTTC.

This clonotype has just a few counts. The chain links TRBV6-1 to TRBJ2-3; no firm D call. CDR1 and CDR2 from the germline V gene are MNHNS and SASEGT. V lost 4 bases to trimming and J lost 0 bases, with 5 bases between them. The CDR3 loop spans 13 amino acids. CDR3 in amino acids: CASSGVSTDTQYF. Here the CDR3 DNA reads TGTGCCAGCAGTGGGGTCAGCACAGATACGCAGTATTTT.

The V call is TRBV20-1, the J call TRBJ1-5; 8 bases are a match to TRBD1. V gave up 3 bases and J gave up 7 bases; unmatched junction bases: 5. This CDR3 has 13 amino acids. The V gene's germline CDR1 is DFQATT and CDR2 SNEGSKA (reference sequence). The CDR3 DNA sequence: TGCAGTGCTAGGGACAGGGCTAACCAGCCCCAGCATTTT. It translates to CSARDRANQPQHF.

The gene calls are TRBV5-4 and TRBJ1-3, with TRBD1 matching over 7 bases. The junction had 15 bases not matched to a gene; V was cut back by 4 bases and J by 8 bases. Germline V gene sequence: CDR1 SGHNT, CDR2 YYREEE (reference sequence). The CDR3 has 16 amino acids. This CDR3 is CASSPGQDASGHTIYF. The CDR3 DNA reads as TGTGCCAGCAGCCCCGGACAGGACGCGAGTGGGCACACCATATATTTT. The variable domain in full, with the rest retrieved from reference TRBV5-4 and TRBJ1-3, is ETGVTQSPTHLIKTRGQQVTLRCSSQSGHNTVSWYQQALGQGPQFIFQYYREEENGRGNFPPRFSGLQFPNYSSELNVNALELDDSALYLCASSPGQDASGHTIYFGEGSWLTVV.

The chain links TRBV4-3 to TRBJ2-3; D unclear. Deletions cut 4 bases from V and 4 bases from J, with 12 bases between. This CDR3 comprises 14 residues. Germline loops: CDR1 LGHNA, CDR2 YSLEER. Here the CDR3 DNA reads TGCGCCAGCAGCCCTCTATTAGTAGCAGATACGCAGTATTTT. Amino acid sequence: CASSPLLVADTQYF.

The chain couples TRBV7-8 to TRBJ2-7; D is possibly TRBD2 (7 bases). V gave up 6 bases and J gave up 2 bases, with 14 bases separating them. The CDR3 totals 14 residues. Germline V lookup: CDR1 SGHVS, CDR2 FQNEAQ. The CDR3 DNA is TGTGCCAGCAGTCGAGGGGGGGATACCTACGAGCAGTACTTC. Its translation is CASSRGGDTYEQYF.

This chain joins TRBV28 and TRBJ1-6; 11 nucleotides agree with TRBD1. Germline V gene sequence: CDR1 MDHEN, CDR2 SYDVKM. The V gene end was trimmed by 5 bases and the J gene end by 7 bases; junction bases not matched to a gene: 7. This CDR3 spans 16 amino acids. CDR3 residues: CASSPGDRGKNSPLHF. The CDR3 bases are TGTGCCAGCAGTCCGGGGGACAGGGGGAAGAATTCACCCCTCCACTTT.

Only a few counts were recorded for this clonotype. The chain recombines TRBV28 with TRBJ1-1; 8 nucleotides match TRBD1. In germline, CDR1 is MDHEN, CDR2 SYDVKM. Trimming cost V 4 bases and J 6 bases; bases outside gene matches: 7. The length of the CDR3 is 14 residues. The CDR3, as DNA: TGTGCCAGCAGTTCGGCGCAGGGGGCTGCTGAAGCTTTCTTT. It codes for CASSSAQGAAEAFF.

This clonotype appeared a few times. This chain connects TRBV20-1 to TRBJ1-1, with D hard to call. Germline values: CDR1 DFQATT, CDR2 SNEGSKA (reference sequence). Trimming shortened V by 0 bases and J by 11 bases, and 13 bases separated the two germline ends. The CDR3 loop spans 12 amino acids. CDR3 sequence (DNA): TGCAGTGCTAGAGACCTCGTACTCAAGGCTTTCTTT. This sequence encodes CSARDLVLKAFF.

This clonotype was observed a few times. The chain has TRBV20-1 and TRBJ2-5; 7 bases agree with TRBD2. Germline CDR1 DFQATT, CDR2 SNEGSKA (reference sequence). With 2 bases clipped from V and 2 bases from J, the junction kept 5 bases outside the gene matches. This CDR3 region has 14 residues. The CDR3 loop reads CSARSGTNQETQYF. The CDR3 DNA reads as TGCAGTGCTAGAAGTGGGACTAATCAAGAGACCCAGTACTTC.

Only a few counts were recorded for this clonotype. The chain combines TRBV6-1 with TRBJ2-7, with D possibly matching TRBD2 (7 bases). Trimming left V 6 bases short and J 2 bases short, with 17 bases between. The CDR3 sequence is 15 residues long. The germline gives CDR1 MNHNS, CDR2 SASEGT. The CDR3 region has the DNA TGTGCCAGCAGCCTCCACAGGGAGGGGCCCTACGAGCAGTACTTC. Residues: CASSLHREGPYEQYF.

There are many counts of this clonotype. At one boundary the junction diverges from the germline segment, which might be a read error. This chain links TRBV9 with TRBJ2-7; a possible D gene is TRBD1 (5 bases). Germline CDR1 SGDLS, CDR2 YYNGEE. The length of the CDR3 is 13 residues. The CDR3 region has the DNA TGCGCCAGCAGTGTGGGGCCGTCCTACGAGCAGTACTTC. This translates into CASSVGPSYEQYF.

This clonotype was detected a few times. V and J are TRBV7-8 and TRBJ1-2; possibly TRBD1 for D (5 bases). The V gene's germline CDR1 is SGHVS and CDR2 FQNEAQ. This CDR3 is 14 amino acids long. The V and J ends lost 5 bases and 6 bases respectively, with 16 bases between them. The DNA for the CDR3 is TGTGCCAGCAGCCCCTTGACAGTTTTCGATGGCTACACCTTC. Its protein is CASSPLTVFDGYTF.

This chain connects TRBV20-1 to TRBJ2-5; D is undetermined. There are 14 residues in the CDR3. V was cut by 0 bases and J by 5 bases, with 13 bases left in between. CDR1 DFQATT and CDR2 SNEGSKA come from the germline V gene (reference sequence). The CDR3 region is CSARDHGSEETQYF. For the CDR3, the DNA is TGCAGTGCTAGAGATCATGGGTCAGAGGAGACCCAGTACTTC.

This chain links TRBV28 with TRBJ2-7; TRBD2 matches at 7 bases. The trim removed 8 bases at V and 3 bases at J, leaving 7 bases unmatched. The CDR3 length is 13 residues. Per the germline V gene, CDR1 is MDHEN and CDR2 is SYDVKM. The CDR3 region is CASRGGRDYEQYF. Written as DNA, the CDR3 is TGTGCCAGCCGGGGAGGGAGAGACTACGAGCAGTACTTC.

The chain has TRBV9 and TRBJ2-3, with TRBD1 identical over 7 bases. CDR1 is SGDLS, CDR2 YYNGEE, per germline. V was clipped by 3 bases and J by 8 bases; unmatched bases: 9. CDR3 length: 14 amino acids. CDR3 protein: CASSGGQVGGTQYF. CDR3 bases: TGTGCCAGCAGCGGTGGACAGGTTGGGGGTACGCAGTATTTT.

In its sample, this clonotype was seen a few times. The chain combines TRBV6-1 with TRBJ1-2, with 9 bases that match TRBD1. V shed 3 bases, J shed 6 bases, and the junction held 2 bases outside the gene matches. CDR1 is MNHNS, CDR2 SASEGT, per germline. CDR3 length: 13 amino acids. CDR3 sequence (DNA): TGTGCCAGCAGTGATACAGGGGGCGATGGCTACACCTTC. Amino acids: CASSDTGGDGYTF.

This sequence joins TRBV20-1 and TRBJ2-1, with 8 positions matching TRBD2. The length of the CDR3 is 13 residues. Trimming took 8 bases from V and 7 from J; bases not matched to a gene: 10. Germline V gene data show CDR1 as DFQATT and CDR2 as SNEGSKA (reference sequence). CDR3: CSPGTRVQNEQFF. For the CDR3, the DNA is TGCAGTCCTGGGACTAGGGTACAGAATGAGCAGTTCTTC.